These 29 T cell receptor beta chains were sequenced from one sample in a study of graft-versus-host responses after intestinal transplantation. The plating included some 200,000 irradiated, violet-dye-labeled stimulator cells together with some 200,000 CFSE-labeled responder cells. The data were produced by immunoSEQ multiplex PCR, yet TCRdb's version contains in-frame clones alone and is incomplete. This table has tens of thousands of clones, roughly 30% appearing once. Source: alloreactive CD8+ T cells from a mixed lymphocyte reaction culture, taken before intestinal transplant. Subset described: CFSE-low proliferating T cells sorted from roughly 6-day pre-transplant mixed lymphocyte reaction (GvH or HvG direction). Receptors were obtained from a human patient who received an intestinal transplant.

In its sample, this clone was seen a few times. The chain employs TRBV27 and TRBJ2-7, with D tentatively TRBD1 or TRBD2 (5 bases each). This CDR3 spans 15 amino acids. V was pared by 6 bases and J by 2 bases, with 17 bases between. Germline loops: CDR1 MNHEY, CDR2 SMNVEV (reference sequence). As DNA, the CDR3 is TGTGCCAGCAGCCTGATTTGGGACCCTACCTACGAGCAGTACTTC. Protein: CASSLIWDPTYEQYF.

The chain joins TRBV5-1 to TRBJ1-1; possible D gene TRBD1, 5 bases. Per germline, CDR1 SGHRS and CDR2 YFSETQ. V shed 3 bases and J shed 5 bases, with 20 bases lying between them. CDR3 length equals 16 residues. CDR3 sequence reads: CASSSRDDGGMTEAFF. Here the CDR3 DNA reads TGCGCCAGCAGCTCCCGTGATGATGGGGGGATGACTGAAGCTTTCTTT. Variable domain in full (rest from reference TRBV5-1 and TRBJ1-1): KAGVTQTPRYLIKTRGQQVTLSCSPISGHRSVSWYQQTPGQGLQFLFEYFSETQRNKGNFPGRFSGRQFSNSRSEMNVSTLELGDSALYLCASSSRDDGGMTEAFFGQGTRLTVV.

The chain employs TRBV6-9 and TRBJ2-1; TRBD1 matches 7 bases. Germline V gene sequence: CDR1 MNHGY, CDR2 SVAAGI. The CDR3 has 14 amino acids. V dropped 3 bases and J dropped 4; count of bases not matched to a gene: 3. The CDR3 DNA is TGTGCCAGCAGTTACTCGGGACAGTACAATGAGCAGTTCTTC. Protein: CASSYSGQYNEQFF.

The chain recombines TRBV4-1 with TRBJ2-5; D gene uncertain. The CDR3 is made up of 11 amino acids. The germline CDR1 and CDR2 sequences are MGHRA and YSYEKL. The ends were cut back, 1 base at V and 7 bases at J, with 4 bases in the middle. CDR3 protein: CASSQGGTQYF. The CDR3 nucleotides read TGCGCCAGCAGCCAAGGGGGGACCCAGTACTTC.

This clone was observed once. This sample also contains other DNA sequences that code for the same CDR3. This sequence joins TRBV7-9 and TRBJ2-1; D unresolved. Trimming removed 1 base from V and 7 bases from J, with 5 bases in between. The CDR3 contains 12 residues. From germline, CDR1 is SEHNR and CDR2 FQNEAQ (reference sequence). The CDR3 region is CASSLGANEQFF. CDR3 sequence (DNA): TGTGCCAGCAGCTTAGGAGCTAATGAGCAGTTCTTC.

This clone is termed medium-sized. The chain couples TRBV11-2 to TRBJ2-1, with D maybe TRBD2 (5 bases). This CDR3 region has 12 residues. V dropped 3 bases and J dropped 13 bases, with 13 bases sitting between them. Germline V gene sequence: CDR1 SGHAT, CDR2 FQNNGV. CDR3 coding DNA: TGTGCCAGCAGCTTCCCTCGGGATGTCCAGTTCTTC. Translating gives CASSFPRDVQFF.

CDR3 loop: CARSPGPGTIYF. The CDR3 DNA reads TGTGCCAGAAGCCCCGGCCCTGGCACCATATATTTT. The chain joins TRBV5-3 to TRBJ1-3; D gene unclear. TRBV5-3 has ORF status, its function being uncertain. The CDR3 covers 12 residues. V lost 4 bases, J lost 9 bases, and 11 bases lay in between.

The chain joins TRBV19 to TRBJ2-1; no definite D call. Germline CDR1 is LNHDA and CDR2 is SQIVND (reference sequence). The CDR3 is made up of 13 amino acids. The V and J ends lost 1 base and 5 bases respectively, with 6 bases between them. The CDR3 is CASSIGNNNEQFF. The CDR3 DNA sequence: TGTGCCAGTAGTATAGGGAACAACAATGAGCAGTTCTTC. Variable domain in full (rest from reference TRBV19 and TRBJ2-1): DGGITQSPKYLFRKEGQNVTLSCEQNLNHDAMYWYRQDPGQGLRLIYYSQIVNDFQKGDIAEGYSVSREKKESFPLTVTSAQKNPTAFYLCASSIGNNNEQFFGPGTRLTVL.

The gene calls are TRBV4-1 and TRBJ2-1; D gene ambiguous. Germline CDR1 MGHRA, CDR2 YSYEKL. The length of the CDR3 is 16 residues. V shed 1 base and J shed 0 bases, with 10 bases lying between them. For the CDR3, the DNA is TGCGCCAGCAGCCAAGGTAATACCCCCTCCTACAATGAGCAGTTCTTC. Its protein is CASSQGNTPSYNEQFF.

This clone has only a few counts. The chain combines TRBV11-2 with TRBJ2-1, with a tentative D call TRBD2 (6 bases). The CDR3 spans 15 residues. V shed 4 bases and J shed 2 bases, with 12 bases lying between them. Germline V lookup: CDR1 SGHAT, CDR2 FQNNGV. Here the CDR3 DNA reads TGTGCCAGCAGCTCCCTGGGGGGACCCTACAATGAGCAGTTCTTC. This codes for CASSSLGGPYNEQFF.

The table lists this clone with a count of one. The V gene is TRBV11-2, the J gene TRBJ2-1, with 7 bases that match TRBD2. CDR1 SGHAT and CDR2 FQNNGV come from the germline V gene. V dropped 5 bases and J dropped 4; count of bases not matched to a gene: 14. The CDR3 sequence is 17 residues long. Here the CDR3 DNA reads TGTGCCAGCAGCCTCGACCTCACTGCGGGGGATTACAATGAGCAGTTCTTC. Its protein is CASSLDLTAGDYNEQFF. The full variable domain, in which reference TRBV11-2 and TRBJ2-1 provide the parts outside the CDR3, is EAGVAQSPRYKIIEKRQSVAFWCNPISGHATLYWYQQILGQGPKLLIQFQNNGVVDDSQLPKDRFSAERLKGVDSTLKIQPAKLEDSAVYLCASSLDLTAGDYNEQFFGPGTRLTVL.

The rearrangement uses TRBV5-4 and TRBJ2-5; tentatively, D is TRBD2 (6 bases). CDR3 length equals 13 residues. Per the germline V gene, CDR1 is SGHNT and CDR2 is YYREEE (reference sequence). The germline V and J ends were trimmed by 5 bases and 7 bases, with 15 bases remaining between them. The CDR3 reads CASRPWQGGTQYF. The CDR3 region has the DNA TGTGCCAGCAGACCCTGGCAGGGAGGGACCCAGTACTTC.

The gene calls are TRBV30 and TRBJ2-4; D is perhaps TRBD2 (6 bases). Germline loops: CDR1 GTSNPN, CDR2 SVGIG (reference sequence). V gave up 0 bases and J gave up 0 bases, with 9 bases separating them. CDR3 size: 15 residues. Here the CDR3 reads CAWSVLALAKNIQYF. The CDR3 coding sequence is TGTGCCTGGAGTGTACTAGCCCTAGCCAAAAACATTCAGTACTTC.

A few counts support this clone. The chain couples TRBV7-9 to TRBJ1-4; D is ambiguous. V lost 3 bases and J 1 base, leaving 6 bases between the germline ends. Germline assignment: CDR1 SEHNR and CDR2 FQNEAQ (reference sequence). This CDR3 comprises 14 residues. CDR3 sequence reads: CASSFSLTNEKLFF. The DNA of the CDR3 is TGTGCCAGCAGCTTTTCACTAACTAATGAAAAACTGTTTTTT.

The V call is TRBV6-6, the J call TRBJ2-7, with 9 bases lining up with TRBD2. Looked up from germline, CDR1 is MNHNY and CDR2 is SVGAGI (reference sequence). The CDR3 is made up of 14 amino acids. With V trimmed by 5 bases and J by 5 bases, 7 bases remained unmatched. CDR3 nucleotide sequence: TGTGCCAGCAGTCCCGGGACTAGCTTCCACGAGCAGTACTTC. Its protein is CASSPGTSFHEQYF.

This chain joins TRBV9 and TRBJ2-5; 9 nucleotides align to TRBD2. In germline, CDR1 is SGDLS, CDR2 YYNGEE. V was clipped by 0 bases and J by 1 base; unmatched bases: 4. The CDR3 sequence is 16 residues long. CDR3 region: CASSVAAGGLQETQYF. The CDR3 coding sequence is TGTGCCAGCAGCGTAGCAGCGGGGGGACTCCAAGAGACCCAGTACTTC.

V usage is TRBV2 and J usage is TRBJ2-7; D gene uncertain. Germline CDR1 and CDR2: SNHLY and FYNNEI. The CDR3 is 13 residues long. V was shortened by 8 bases and J by 0 bases, with 11 bases between the two germline ends. The CDR3: CASHRVSSYEQYF. The CDR3 DNA is TGTGCCAGCCACAGAGTAAGCTCCTACGAGCAGTACTTC.

This clone was seen more than once but under ten times. The rearrangement uses TRBV6-5 and TRBJ2-1; a possible D gene is TRBD2 (5 bases). The CDR3 consists of 12 residues. V lost 5 bases and J lost 8, with 10 bases in between. Looked up from germline, CDR1 is MNHEY and CDR2 is SVGAGI. The CDR3: CASSHRGHEQFF. CDR3 DNA: TGTGCCAGCAGTCATAGAGGGCATGAGCAGTTCTTC.

The chain has TRBV27 and TRBJ2-1; a possible D gene is TRBD2 (5 bases). V lost 6 bases and J lost 0, with 15 bases in between. CDR1 is MNHEY, CDR2 SMNVEV, per germline (reference sequence). The CDR3 length is 16 residues. CDR3 in DNA: TGTGCCAGCAGCGAAAACGTAGCGCGCTCCTACAATGAGCAGTTCTTC. It yields the protein CASSENVARSYNEQFF.

This clone was found a few times. The chain carries TRBV7-3 and TRBJ2-3, with TRBD1 matching over 8 bases. Germline trimming cut 4 bases from V and 1 base from J; bases unmatched to any gene: 4. This CDR3 comprises 15 residues. Germline lookup yields CDR1 SGHTA and CDR2 FQGTGA. The CDR3 loop reads CASSSQGVGTDTQYF. The CDR3 region has the DNA TGTGCCAGCAGCTCACAGGGGGTGGGCACAGATACGCAGTATTTT.

The chain recombines TRBV2 with TRBJ2-5; D may match TRBD1 or TRBD2 (5 bases each). V dropped 4 bases and J dropped 5 bases, with 17 bases sitting between them. From germline, CDR1 is SNHLY and CDR2 FYNNEI. The CDR3 has 15 residues. The CDR3 DNA sequence: TGTGCCAGCAGTGTCACCGGGACCGAGGGGGAGACCCAGTACTTC. It codes for CASSVTGTEGETQYF.

Comments on this clone: This may be a read error: a much more frequent sequence differs by one nucleotide. The chain is built from TRBV4-2 and TRBJ2-7; D is undetermined. CDR3 length equals 13 residues. V was pared by 0 bases and J by 3 bases, with 6 bases between. Germline loops: CDR1 LGHNA, CDR2 YNFKEQ. The CDR3 bases are TGTGCCAGCAGCCAAGATTGGGGCTACGAGCAGTACTTC. Residues: CASSQDWGYEQYF.

The chain recombines TRBV7-3 with TRBJ1-1; D uncertain. V was trimmed by 5 bases and J by 0 bases, leaving 10 bases between them. Per the germline V gene, CDR1 is SGHTA and CDR2 is FQGTGA. CDR3 length: 14 amino acids. The CDR3 protein is CASSLGPMNTEAFF. The CDR3 DNA reads as TGTGCCAGCAGCCTCGGACCAATGAACACTGAAGCTTTCTTT.

The chain couples TRBV7-9 to TRBJ2-3; 8 bases map to TRBD2. V shed 10 bases, J shed 3 bases, and the junction held 9 bases outside the gene matches. This CDR3 has 14 amino acids. The V gene's germline CDR1 is SEHNR and CDR2 FQNEAQ (reference sequence). The CDR3 is CATTRGGLTDTQYF. Here the CDR3 DNA reads TGTGCCACCACCCGCGGGGGGCTAACAGATACGCAGTATTTT.

This clone was seen more than once but under ten times. This chain links TRBV6-5 with TRBJ2-7; D is uncertain. Germline V gene sequence: CDR1 MNHEY, CDR2 SVGAGI. CDR3 length equals 11 residues. V was pared by 0 bases and J by 11 bases, with 8 bases between. CDR3 sequence: CASSYSSEEYF. DNA for the CDR3: TGTGCCAGCAGTTACTCGTCTGAGGAGTACTTC.

This clone was counted between two and nine times. The chain joins TRBV5-5 to TRBJ1-6; D call uncertain. V was cut by 5 bases and J by 6 bases, with 15 bases left in between. CDR1 is SGHKS, CDR2 YYEKEE, per germline (reference sequence). The CDR3 has 15 amino acids. The CDR3 sequence is CASRSDPGANSPLHF. The CDR3 DNA reads as TGTGCCAGCAGGTCCGATCCGGGCGCTAATTCACCCCTCCACTTT.

This clone came up a few times. V and J are TRBV7-7 and TRBJ2-2, with D possibly TRBD2 on 5 matching bases. CDR3 length equals 15 residues. CDR1 and CDR2 (germline): SSHAT, FNYEAQ (reference sequence). The V end lost 7 bases, the J end lost 4 bases, and 16 bases lay between the germline ends. The CDR3 is CASKWAPGGTGELFF. CDR3 DNA: TGTGCCAGCAAGTGGGCACCCGGAGGCACCGGGGAGCTGTTTTTT. The variable domain in full, with the rest retrieved from reference TRBV7-7 and TRBJ2-2, is GAGVSQSPRYKVTKRGQDVTLRCDPISSHATLYWYQQALGQGPEFLTYFNYEAQPDKSGLPSDRFSAERPEGSISTLTIQRTEQRDSAMYRCASKWAPGGTGELFFGEGSRLTVL.

This rearrangement joins TRBV7-6 to TRBJ2-1; 10 bases align to TRBD2. Trimming removed 0 bases from V and 8 bases from J; junction bases left unmatched: 10. This CDR3 region has 17 residues. The germline gives CDR1 SGHVS, CDR2 FNYEAQ. CDR3 DNA: TGTGCCAGCAGCTTAGCCAGCGGGAGGGCCGGTATCTATGAGCAGTTCTTC. It encodes CASSLASGRAGIYEQFF.

This clone was seen only once. At one end, the junction sequence differs from germline, possibly due to a read error. Different DNA sequences within this sample yield the same CDR3. The rearrangement joins TRBV29-1 to TRBJ1-1, with D possibly matching TRBD1 (5 bases). The CDR3 totals 14 residues. The germline V gene encodes CDR1 SQVTM and CDR2 ANQGSEA. The CDR3 nucleotides are TGCAGCGTATTTGGGACGATTGGGAACACTGAAGCCTTCTTT. Protein: CSVFGTIGNTEAFF.